The rows below give T cell receptor beta chains drawn from one sample of a study of OX40 agonist ivuxolimab in advanced cancers. The method was immunoSEQ multiplex PCR; TCRdb's version includes in-frame clones alone and lacks a portion of them. Of some 19,000 clones in the sample, 65% to 90% were seen once. The sequencing here drew on CD4+ or CD8+ T cells sorted from blood, taken in a trial of the OX40 agonist ivuxolimab. The receptors were sampled from an adult with an advanced solid tumor such as melanoma, head and neck, liver or kidney cancer. The CDR3 runs from the conserved cysteine through the conserved F or W. The D gene is left open where the match is weak. Not all rows give a size; the values are once, few, many and, for expanded clones, a class.

TGTGCCAGCAGCTTAGCGTTACAGGTACCGAACTATGGCTACACCTTC	CASSLALQVPNYGYTF	TRBV7-2	TRBJ1-2	.	.
TGTGCCAGCAGCCTGGGAGGTAATGAAAAACTGTTTTTT	CASSLGGNEKLFF	TRBV14	TRBJ1-4	.	.
TGTGCCAGTAGTATAGTCGGAAGGCAGAACACTGAAGCTTTCTTT	CASSIVGRQNTEAFF	TRBV19	TRBJ1-1	.	.
TGTGCCAGCAGCGCGACGGGACAGTTCTATAATTCACCCCTCCACTTT	CASSATGQFYNSPLHF	TRBV7-8	TRBJ1-6	TRBD1	.
TGCAGTGCTAACGGAGTATATGGCTACACCTTC	CSANGVYGYTF	TRBV20-1	TRBJ1-2	.	once
TGTGCCAGCAGTTCCTACCGGTTAGTCGGACGGCGTTTTGGCTACACCTTC	CASSSYRLVGRRFGYTF	TRBV28	TRBJ1-2	.	.
TGTGCCAGTAACCCAAGGAGCTCTGGGGCCAACGTCCTGACTTTC	CASNPRSSGANVLTF	TRBV19	TRBJ2-6	.	.
TGTGCCAGCAGTTACTCGATCAGGGCTAACACTGAAGCTTTCTTT	CASSYSIRANTEAFF	TRBV6-6	TRBJ1-1	.	few
TGTGCCAGCAGCTTAACGGGGGCGGCGGAAGAGACCCAGTACTTC	CASSLTGAAEETQYF	TRBV7-3	TRBJ2-5	.	.
TGTGCCGGAAGGACAGGATTAGGGAGTGGCTACACCTTC	CAGRTGLGSGYTF	TRBV7-2	TRBJ1-2	TRBD1	.
TGTGCCAGCAGTGGCTCCGGGACAGGGAAATACGAGCAGTACTTC	CASSGSGTGKYEQYF	TRBV25-1	TRBJ2-7	TRBD1	.
TGTGCCAGCAGGACTAGCGGGGGGGCGTCGGAGACCCAGTACTTC	CASRTSGGASETQYF	TRBV28	TRBJ2-5	TRBD2	.
TGTGCCAGTGCAACGATGAGGAGCTCCTACGAGCAGTACTTC	CASATMRSSYEQYF	TRBV19	TRBJ2-7	.	.
TGTGCCAGCAAGGGCGGCGCTGAAGCTTTCTTT	CASKGGAEAFF	TRBV28	TRBJ1-1	.	.
TGTGCCAGTAGTATACAGGGTACCAACAATGAGCAGTTCTTC	CASSIQGTNNEQFF	TRBV19	TRBJ2-1	.	.
TGTGCCAGTAGTATGAGGGCTTTCTACAATGAGCAGTTCTTC	CASSMRAFYNEQFF	TRBV19	TRBJ2-1	.	few
TGTGCCAGCAGCTGGGGACAGTTAGAGACCCAGTACTTC	CASSWGQLETQYF	TRBV5-6	TRBJ2-5	TRBD1	once
TGTGCCATCAGTGCGGGACAGGGAACCGAGCAGTACTTC	CAISAGQGTEQYF	TRBV10-3	TRBJ2-7	TRBD1	.